These T cell receptor beta chains were read from a single sample in a study of blood T cell repertoires in COVID-19. Assay: immunoSEQ multiplex PCR; the TCRdb copy retains only in-frame clones and omits some. Of 90,000 to 120,000 clones in the sample, 60% to 85% are singletons; the top ten hold about 1.8%. Sequences were obtained from peripheral blood. These receptors all come from a woman between 40 and 55 years old with acute or convalescent COVID-19. The CDR3 runs from the conserved cysteine through the conserved F or W. Each record gives: V gene, D gene, J gene, CDR3 length, clone size, CDR3 protein, CDR3 DNA. A D gene is named only where the DNA matches it firmly. Clone size is shown for a subset of rows, as once, few, many or a class of expanded clone.

V: TRBV7-2; D: TRBD2; J: TRBJ2-5; length: 15; size: .; CDR3: CASSLFGGGQETQYF; DNA: TGTGCCAGCAGCTTATTCGGGGGGGGACAAGAGACCCAGTACTTC
V: TRBV2; D: .; J: TRBJ2-2; length: 15; size: .; CDR3: CASSWGQTNTGELFF; DNA: TGTGCCAGCAGTTGGGGCCAAACCAACACCGGGGAGCTGTTTTTT
V: TRBV5-1; D: .; J: TRBJ1-1; length: 14; size: .; CDR3: CASSLTDSLKGAFF; DNA: TGCGCCAGCAGCTTGACCGACAGCCTAAAGGGAGCTTTCTTT
V: TRBV6-5; D: .; J: TRBJ2-1; length: 16; size: .; CDR3: CASSYSSTGVTDEQFF; DNA: TGTGCCAGCAGTTACTCGAGTACAGGAGTCACCGATGAGCAGTTCTTC
V: TRBV18; D: TRBD1; J: TRBJ1-1; length: 16; size: .; CDR3: CASSRIPGQGNTEAFF; DNA: TGTGCCAGCTCACGAATACCGGGACAGGGGAACACTGAAGCTTTCTTT
V: TRBV5-6; D: TRBD1; J: TRBJ1-4; length: 18; size: once; CDR3: CASSPVVGTGSTNEKLFF; DNA: TGTGCCAGCAGCCCGGTTGTCGGGACAGGGAGCACGAATGAAAAACTGTTTTTT
V: TRBV9; D: .; J: TRBJ1-3; length: 15; size: .; CDR3: CASSPQTGIGNTIYF; DNA: TGTGCCAGCAGCCCCCAGACAGGAATCGGAAACACCATATATTTT
V: TRBV7-2; D: TRBD2; J: TRBJ2-7; length: 17; size: .; CDR3: CASSPGTSGGGTYEQYF; DNA: TGTGCCAGCAGCCCCGGGACTAGCGGGGGGGGCACCTACGAGCAGTACTTC
V: TRBV12-3/TRBV12-4; D: TRBD1; J: TRBJ2-3; length: 12; size: .; CDR3: CASRQGTDTQYF; DNA: TGTGCCAGCCGACAGGGAACAGATACGCAGTATTTT
V: TRBV6-6; D: .; J: TRBJ2-2; length: 10; size: .; CDR3: CASYSGELFF; DNA: TGTGCCAGCTACAGCGGGGAGCTGTTTTTT
V: TRBV7-2; D: .; J: TRBJ2-3; length: 16; size: few; CDR3: CASSLGMGARTDTQYF; DNA: TGTGCCAGCAGCTTGGGGATGGGGGCCCGCACAGATACGCAGTATTTT
V: TRBV7-3; D: TRBD2; J: TRBJ2-1; length: 16; size: .; CDR3: CASSLAGGSPYNEQFF; DNA: TGTGCCAGCAGTCTAGCGGGGGGCTCTCCATACAATGAGCAGTTCTTC
V: TRBV7-9; D: .; J: TRBJ1-4; length: 14; size: few; CDR3: CASSLRQTNEKLFF; DNA: TGTGCCAGCAGCTTACGACAGACTAATGAAAAACTGTTTTTT
V: TRBV27; D: .; J: TRBJ1-2; length: 14; size: .; CDR3: CASRRGGNNYGYTF; DNA: TGTGCCAGCCGGAGGGGGGGCAATAACTATGGCTACACCTTC
V: TRBV28; D: .; J: TRBJ2-7; length: 14; size: .; CDR3: CASSLGHVAHEQYF; DNA: TGTGCCAGCAGTTTAGGACACGTGGCTCACGAGCAGTACTTC
V: TRBV10-3; D: .; J: TRBJ1-1; length: 12; size: .; CDR3: CATSPRETEAFF; DNA: TGTGCCACCAGTCCTAGGGAGACTGAAGCTTTCTTT
V: TRBV4-1; D: .; J: TRBJ1-1; length: 19; size: .; CDR3: CASSPLEFMGKYLTSEAFF; DNA: TGCGCCAGCAGCCCACTTGAATTCATGGGTAAATATTTGACATCTGAAGCTTTCTTT
V: TRBV5-1; D: TRBD1; J: TRBJ2-7; length: 12; size: .; CDR3: CASRPDRYEQYF; DNA: TGCGCCAGCAGACCGGACAGGTACGAGCAGTACTTC
V: TRBV28; D: TRBD1; J: TRBJ1-2; length: 15; size: .; CDR3: CASSPRDRSNYGYTF; DNA: TGTGCCAGCAGCCCTAGGGACAGATCTAACTATGGCTACACCTTC